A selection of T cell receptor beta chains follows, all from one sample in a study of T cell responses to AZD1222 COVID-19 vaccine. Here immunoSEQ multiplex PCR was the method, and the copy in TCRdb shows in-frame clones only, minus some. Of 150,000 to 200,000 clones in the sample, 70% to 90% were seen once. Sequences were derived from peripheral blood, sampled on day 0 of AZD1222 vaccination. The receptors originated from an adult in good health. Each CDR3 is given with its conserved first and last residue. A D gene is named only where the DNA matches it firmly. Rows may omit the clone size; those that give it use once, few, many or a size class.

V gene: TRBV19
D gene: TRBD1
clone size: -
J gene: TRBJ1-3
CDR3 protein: CASSPGQETLYSGNTIYF
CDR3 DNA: TGTGCCAGTAGCCCGGGACAGGAGACACTTTACTCTGGAAACACCATATATTTT

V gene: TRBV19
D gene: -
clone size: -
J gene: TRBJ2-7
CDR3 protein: CASSITGEGGSYEQYF
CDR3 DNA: TGTGCCAGTAGTATCACCGGGGAAGGTGGGTCCTACGAGCAGTACTTC

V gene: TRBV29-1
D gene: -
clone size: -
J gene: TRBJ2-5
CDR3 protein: CSVAPGSGGTETQYF
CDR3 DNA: TGCAGCGTTGCCCCTGGGTCTGGGGGCACAGAGACCCAGTACTTC

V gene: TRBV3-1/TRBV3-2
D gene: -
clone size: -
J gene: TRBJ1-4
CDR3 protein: CASSLYTELFF
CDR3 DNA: TGTGCCAGCAGCCTGTACACGGAACTGTTTTTT

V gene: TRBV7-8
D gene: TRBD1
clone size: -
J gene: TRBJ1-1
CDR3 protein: CASSLGQGYTEAFF
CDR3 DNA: TGTGCCAGCAGCTTGGGACAGGGCTACACTGAAGCTTTCTTT

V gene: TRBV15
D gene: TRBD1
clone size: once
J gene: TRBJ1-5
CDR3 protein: CATSSQGGYQPQHF
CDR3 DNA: TGTGCCACCAGCAGTCAGGGGGGGTATCAGCCCCAGCATTTT

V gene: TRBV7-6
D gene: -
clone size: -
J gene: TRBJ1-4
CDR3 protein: CASSPPDTVHEKLFF
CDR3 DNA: TGTGCCAGCAGCCCCCCAGACACTGTTCATGAAAAACTGTTTTTT

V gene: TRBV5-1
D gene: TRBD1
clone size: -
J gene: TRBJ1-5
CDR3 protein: CASSETGGGQPQHF
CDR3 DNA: TGCGCCAGCAGCGAGACAGGGGGAGGTCAGCCCCAGCATTTT

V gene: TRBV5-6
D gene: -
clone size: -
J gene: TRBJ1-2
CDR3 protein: CASSPTGPRGYTF
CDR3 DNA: TGTGCCAGCAGCCCTACAGGGCCCCGGGGCTACACCTTC

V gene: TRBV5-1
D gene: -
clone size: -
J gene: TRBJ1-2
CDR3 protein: CASSSPNYGYTF
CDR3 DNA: TGCGCCAGCAGCTCGCCGAACTATGGCTACACCTTC

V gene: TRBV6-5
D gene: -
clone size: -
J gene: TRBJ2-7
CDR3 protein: CASTLRMENYEQYF
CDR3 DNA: TGTGCCAGCACCCTTCGGATGGAGAACTACGAGCAGTACTTC

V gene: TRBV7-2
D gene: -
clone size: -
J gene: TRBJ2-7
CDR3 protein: CASSPLYRYEQYF
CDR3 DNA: TGTGCCAGCAGCCCCCTCTACCGCTACGAGCAGTACTTC

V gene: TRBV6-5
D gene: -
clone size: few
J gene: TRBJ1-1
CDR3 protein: CASRYPGQLTEAFF
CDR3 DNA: TGTGCCAGCAGATATCCTGGACAGCTCACTGAAGCTTTCTTT

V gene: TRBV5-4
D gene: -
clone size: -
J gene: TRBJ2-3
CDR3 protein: CASSLAPSSGTDTQYF
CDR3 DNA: TGTGCCAGCAGCTTGGCCCCCTCTAGCGGCACAGATACGCAGTATTTT

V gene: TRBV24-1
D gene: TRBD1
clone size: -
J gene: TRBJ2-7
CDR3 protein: CATSKGQGRYEQYF
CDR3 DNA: TGTGCCACCAGCAAGGGACAGGGCCGCTACGAGCAGTACTTC

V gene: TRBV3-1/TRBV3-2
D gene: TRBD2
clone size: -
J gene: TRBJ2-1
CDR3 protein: CASSPRGADTIGQFF
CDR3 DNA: TGTGCCAGCAGCCCGCGGGGGGCAGATACAATAGGGCAGTTCTTC

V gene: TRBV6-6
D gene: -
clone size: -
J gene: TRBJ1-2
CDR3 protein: CASSYEFGPYGYTF
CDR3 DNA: TGTGCCAGCAGTTACGAATTCGGGCCCTATGGCTACACCTTC

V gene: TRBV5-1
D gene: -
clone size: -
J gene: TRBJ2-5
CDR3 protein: CASSFQGLRETQYF
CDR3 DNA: TGCGCCAGCAGCTTCCAGGGGCTAAGGGAGACCCAGTACTTC

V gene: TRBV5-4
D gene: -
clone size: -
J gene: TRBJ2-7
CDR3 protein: CASSSKGGAYEQYF
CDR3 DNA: TGTGCCAGCAGCTCTAAAGGGGGGGCCTACGAGCAGTACTTC

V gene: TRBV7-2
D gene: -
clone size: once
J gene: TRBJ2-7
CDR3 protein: CASSRGRLNYEQYF
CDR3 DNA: TGTGCCAGCAGCCGGGGGAGGCTCAACTACGAGCAGTACTTC

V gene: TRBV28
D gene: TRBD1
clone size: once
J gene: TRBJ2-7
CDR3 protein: CASRSLGQAYEQYF
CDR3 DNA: TGTGCCAGCAGATCTCTTGGACAGGCCTACGAGCAGTACTTC

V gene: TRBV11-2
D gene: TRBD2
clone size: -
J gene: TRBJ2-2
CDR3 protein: CASSLTPGLALSELFF
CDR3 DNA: TGTGCCAGCAGCTTAACCCCGGGACTAGCTTTGTCGGAGCTGTTTTTT

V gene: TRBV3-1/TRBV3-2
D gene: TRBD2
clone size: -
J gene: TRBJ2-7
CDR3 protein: CASRDSGTNEQYF
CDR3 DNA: TGTGCCAGCAGGGACTCCGGGACTAACGAGCAGTACTTC

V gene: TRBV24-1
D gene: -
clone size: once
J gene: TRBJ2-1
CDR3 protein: CATSEPLGTYNEQFF
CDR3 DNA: TGTGCCACCAGTGAGCCTCTTGGGACCTACAATGAGCAGTTCTTC

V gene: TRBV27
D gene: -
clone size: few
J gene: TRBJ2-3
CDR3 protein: CASSLLTLNTDTQYF
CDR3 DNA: TGTGCCAGCAGTTTACTGACTCTCAACACAGATACGCAGTATTTT